Below, one T cell receptor (beta chain) is given with its context. This clone was seen once. The antigen this receptor binds is unknown. One base away there is no much larger clone; base qualities are not given. In total, fewer than 750 healthy bone marrow donors made up the cohort. Cohort members were all nominally healthy when sampled, although unrecorded immune exposures were likely present. The donor tested CMV seronegative and was one of the 352 seronegative cohort members. Each donor provided a peripheral blood sample, and peripheral blood mononuclear cells were used for TCR beta sequencing. The Qiagen DNeasy Blood Extraction Kit was used to extract genomic DNA from the blood cell samples. This sample is drawn from a study of cytomegalovirus exposure and HLA in healthy donors (TCRdb year 2017). Notes on the research overall: An earlier analysis of roughly 500 of the donors reported 250 to 300 Gb of sequence data and 120 million or so unique TCR beta sequences from about 179 million T cells. Roughly 300 gigabases of sequencing data and tens of millions of unique TCR sequences were included in an early release covering roughly 600 HLA-typed donors. Of the roughly 390 genotyped donors, over 70% fell in the genetic ancestry cluster associated with self-reported Caucasian donors. The aim of the study was to test whether cataloging public T cell receptors could identify signatures of past pathogen exposure. The T cell repertoires of several hundred subjects were profiled by immunosequencing and related to cytomegalovirus serostatus. Besides the first cohort of roughly 700 subjects, a separate validation cohort made up of around 120 different subjects was used. To predict cytomegalovirus infection status, the study combined high-throughput TCR immunosequencing, statistical association of individual TCRs with disease status, and machine learning. A later analysis re-analyzed previously published TCR beta repertoires from 600 to 850 donors and added high-resolution HLA genotyping to study TCR occurrence patterns. In the later analysis, no new phenotypic data were used to find candidate immune exposures; instead, reliance was placed on TCR beta sequences and their occurrence across donors. An earlier analysis of 587 of the donors used high-throughput TCR beta sequencing to judge whether each TCR beta V gene segment behaved as functional or pseudogenic. Donor age, sex, ethnicity and CMV serostatus were collected together with the repertoire data. A later genetic analysis took genome-wide SNP genotypes for about three fifths of the 666 donors and used that subset as a discovery cohort. All discovery cohort repertoires had been generated using a single sequencing platform. Class I and class II HLA loci were covered by the typing at four-digit resolution. Typing coverage differed by locus: A, B, C, DRB1 and DQB1 were typed in roughly 620-630 donors, DQA1 in around 500, DPA1 in over 600, and DPB1 in 400 to 490. A handful of DR-DQ haplotypes were treated as single units for association and clustering because of strong linkage in the cohort. On average, roughly 200,000 unique TCR beta nucleotide sequences were sequenced per donor among a few hundred genotyped donors of the cohort, with 15% to 20% of those sequences being non-productive. Study-level results and caveats: Because some donors lacked HLA typing at each locus, the association tests relied only on the typed subset. Because the 87-base-pair reads could not distinguish some IMGT-functional V segments, including TRBV6-2 and TRBV6-3, those segments were excluded. In an earlier analysis of roughly 560 of the donors, most TCR beta V segments were observed in productive rearrangements about 87% or about 30% of the time, broadly matching IMGT annotations. According to a later analysis, TCR association rates differed among HLA loci, with DRB1 alleles showing the most associated TCRs and HLA-C alleles showing the fewest. The study listed over 150 TCR beta chains as associated with cytomegalovirus. This cohort had only TCR beta chains sequenced, and the lack of alpha or paired-chain data limited which features could be detected. Several of the top co-occurrence clusters appeared to be linked to parvovirus B19, influenza, CMV and Epstein-Barr virus, according to a later analysis. In a later genetic analysis, fewer N-insertions in productive TCRs were reported among donors in an Asian-associated ancestry cluster than the roughly 700-donor mean. Specific HLA alleles were associated with 15,000 to 20,000 TCR beta sequences at a false discovery rate of 0.05 in a later analysis. V-gene and J-gene trimming of TCR beta chains was associated with a missense DCLRE1C variant in a later genetic analysis, and the association was replicated in an independent cohort. Across donors, most TCR sequences were observed very rarely, whereas some public TCRs were present in many individuals. The authors suggested that the approach could potentially be generalized to other disease states and immunological phenotypes. When HLA alleles, especially DR and DQ, strongly co-occurred, attributing TCR associations to individual alleles was difficult. Compared with equally common non-associated chains, HLA-associated TCR beta chains in a later analysis were more clonally expanded and had lower generation probabilities. A group of highly shared sequence variants was considered likely to be a technical artifact of the sequencing pipeline. For the cohort, immune exposure information was limited to CMV serostatus. A later analysis found that most CMV-associated TCR beta chains appeared HLA-restricted, with HLA associations seemingly driven largely by CMV exposure. The presence/absence analyses assumed that sequencing depth was roughly uniform across donors, and that assumption may not be true. The classifier was reported to diagnose cytomegalovirus status with high specificity and sensitivity in both the original cohort and the validation cohort. The earlier analysis of about 600 of the donors excluded some 15 rarely observed V segments, including chromosome 9 orphons, because counts were too low. A further reported finding was that TCR beta sequences accurately predicted the HLA-A and HLA-B alleles for most subjects in the first cohort. Three of the identified cytomegalovirus-associated TCR beta chains were confirmed in vitro to be specific for cytomegalovirus antigens. Correlated functional status among segregating V segments might be attributable to linkage disequilibrium, but an unknown experimental factor could not be ruled out.

The method was the immunoSEQ multiplex PCR assay. The multiplex PCR relied on a mix of 60 forward primers for TCR Vbeta segments and 13 reverse primers for TCR Jbeta segments. The CDR3 region of rearranged TCR beta genes was amplified from genomic DNA by a multiplex PCR assay. The Illumina HiSeq System was used to sequence the amplified TCR beta libraries as 87-base-pair reads. Per the source publication's procedure: In a later analysis, tens of millions of unique TCR beta chains were counted across the roughly 670 repertoires, and roughly 10 million of these chains were shared by at least two donors. To remove PCR and sequencing errors, raw reads were error-corrected and collapsed into unique sequences using a nearest-neighbor algorithm that merged closely related sequences. To assign V, D and J gene segments, CDR3 sequences were aligned to IMGT reference sequences. For a sequence to be retained, a match of at least six nucleotides to both a V gene segment and a J gene segment was required. A rearrangement was called productive if the CDR3 had no stop codons and remained in frame with V and J, and every other rearrangement was called non-productive. Following IMGT convention, CDR3 was defined as the stretch from the second conserved V-encoded cysteine up to the conserved J-encoded phenylalanine. The earlier analysis of 550 to 650 of the donors excluded any sequence lacking an unambiguous match to a single V gene segment. An earlier analysis of 450 to 650 of the donors called V segments functional above 56.7% productive rearrangements and segregating when the between-donor standard deviation exceeded 5%. A statistical classification framework was built for diagnosing cytomegalovirus status from the catalog of TCR beta chain sequences. A later analysis assigned V and J genes by comparing TCR nucleotide sequences with IMGT/GENE-DB human TR gene sequences. A later analysis assigned CDR3 sequences and most-parsimonious VDJ recombination scenarios with the TCRdist pipeline. In a later analysis, every TCR beta chain was defined by the combination of its CDR3 amino acid sequence and its V-gene family, and reads without a unique V-gene family were dropped. In a later analysis, some 600 highly shared, low-generation-probability nucleotide sequences were removed to address suspected cross-contamination and a sequencing artifact. In a later analysis, a clonal expansion index was calculated for each public chain from normalized within-repertoire ranks of inferred template counts. In a later analysis, generation probabilities were computed with a VDJ recombination model fitted to out-of-frame rearrangements, and the resulting probabilities were checked against IGoR. In a later analysis, TCR-TCR, TCR-HLA and TCR-CMV co-occurrence was scored with hypergeometric tests, and a repertoire-size bias correction was applied to TCR pairs. To estimate false discovery rates, a later analysis permuted the HLA or CMV assignments 20 times. In a later analysis, co-occurring TCRs were grouped using DBSCAN, with TCRdist sequence similarity added in when clustering inside HLA-allele-positive subsets. Repertoires with fewer than 30,000 or more than 120,000 public chains were left out of co-occurrence clustering, as were about five repertoires with anomalous nucleotide sharing. As stored in TCRdb, this immuneACCESS dataset retains in-frame rearrangements with V and J assigned. A fraction of the clones does not appear; measured against another copy, unresolved V genes explain less than half of the discrepancy, and the remainder lacks a known reason. The DNA gave D and trimming, while V, J and clone size come from that table. Across this sample there are 150,000 to 200,000 clones, with approximately 71% seen only once. The ten most abundant clones make up over 1.2% of the sample.

Measured from the cysteine to the phenylalanine, the CDR3 is 17 residues long. The sequence is cut down to CDR3 DNA, 51 bases in frame from base 1. CDR1 SGHDN and CDR2 FVKESK were looked up in the germline V gene. The V end loses 1 base and the J end loses 1 base, and a stretch of 17 bases separates them. The specimen was PBMCs. Here the chain combines TRBV14 and TRBJ2-7; matching of 5 bases hints at TRBD1 as the D gene. The origin of this receptor is a girl aged 10 to 17 in good health and CMV-seronegative. The CDR3 protein: CASSQGASGIYSYEQYF. The DNA sequence follows: TGTGCCAGCAGCCAAGGGGCGTCAGGGATATATTCCTACGAGCAGTACTTC.